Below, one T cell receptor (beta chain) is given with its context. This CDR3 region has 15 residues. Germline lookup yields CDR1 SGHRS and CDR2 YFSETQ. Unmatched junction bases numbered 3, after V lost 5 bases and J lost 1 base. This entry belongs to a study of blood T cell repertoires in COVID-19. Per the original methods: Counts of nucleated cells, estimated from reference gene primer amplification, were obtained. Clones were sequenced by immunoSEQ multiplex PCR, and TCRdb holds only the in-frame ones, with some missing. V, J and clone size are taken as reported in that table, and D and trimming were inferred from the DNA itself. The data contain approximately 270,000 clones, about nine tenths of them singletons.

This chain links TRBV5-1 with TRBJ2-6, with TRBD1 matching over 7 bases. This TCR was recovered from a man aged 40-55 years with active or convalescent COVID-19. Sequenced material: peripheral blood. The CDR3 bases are TGCGCCAGCAGGCCGACAGGGTCTGGGGCCAACGTCCTGACTTTC. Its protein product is CASRPTGSGANVLTF. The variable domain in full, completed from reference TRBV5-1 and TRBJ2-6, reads KAGVTQTPRYLIKTRGQQVTLSCSPISGHRSVSWYQQTPGQGLQFLFEYFSETQRNKGNFPGRFSGRQFSNSRSEMNVSTLELGDSALYLCASRPTGSGANVLTFGAGSRLTVL.